These 11 T cell receptor beta chains came from one sample sequenced in a study of early T cells in non-severe SARS-CoV-2 infection. TCRdb reprocessed the 5' RACE reads via MiXCR and lists one record per CDR3 protein. In the table there are about 72,000 distinct CDR3 sequences, around a tenth of which are singletons. This specimen was whole blood, taken at baseline. The receptors originated from an adult who was a healthcare worker with PCR-confirmed SARS-CoV-2 infection or an uninfected control (not recorded which).

A few counts support this clonotype. The chain combines TRBV6-5 with TRBJ1-5; 9 nucleotides line up with TRBD1. The CDR3 sequence is 14 residues long. Trimming at V came to 6 bases and at J to 7 bases, leaving 7 bases not matched to a gene. Germline loops: CDR1 MNHEY, CDR2 SVGAGI. The CDR3 bases are TGTGCCAGCAGACCGGGACAGGGAGGCCAGCCCCAGCATTTT. The encoded protein is CASRPGQGGQPQHF.

This chain links TRBV5-1 with TRBJ2-3; D ambiguous. The germline V and J ends were trimmed by 6 bases and 0 bases, with 11 bases remaining between them. Germline assignment: CDR1 SGHRS and CDR2 YFSETQ. This CDR3 has 14 residues. CDR3 sequence: CASNGKTSTDTQYF. CDR3 coding DNA: TGCGCCAGCAATGGGAAAACTAGCACAGATACGCAGTATTTT.

This clonotype was seen ten or more times. The V and J genes are TRBV12-5 and TRBJ2-3; TRBD1 might be the D (6 bases). Trimming removed 7 bases from V and 3 bases from J, with 14 bases in between. The germline V gene has CDR1 LGHNT and CDR2 FRNRAP. The CDR3 has 14 amino acids. The CDR3 bases are TGTGCTAGTGCCTTACAGGGTAATACAGATACGCAGTATTTT. Its protein is CASALQGNTDTQYF.

In this sample, this clonotype turned up many times. V usage is TRBV13 and J usage is TRBJ2-2; D perhaps matches TRBD2 (6 bases). The germline V gene has CDR1 PRHDT and CDR2 FYEKMQ (reference sequence). The CDR3 extends over 18 amino acids. Trimming removed 1 base at V and 3 bases at J, with 18 bases between. The CDR3 reads CASSLAFQARGDTGELFF. The DNA of the CDR3 is TGTGCCAGCAGCTTAGCTTTCCAGGCCCGCGGGGACACCGGGGAGCTGTTTTTT.

Ten or more counts support this clonotype. The J gene is TRBJ2-3, the V gene TRBV5-1; the D is unclear. This CDR3 comprises 11 residues. Germline V lookup: CDR1 SGHRS, CDR2 YFSETQ. The V end was cut by 5 bases, the J end by 6 bases, with 7 bases between. CDR3 sequence (DNA): TGCGCCAGCAGTATTACCGATACGCAGTATTTT. It encodes CASSITDTQYF.

This clonotype was seen more than once but under ten times. This chain links TRBV6-1 with TRBJ2-6, with D maybe TRBD1 (6 bases). Trimming removed 5 bases at V and 1 base at J, with 12 bases between. Germline V gene sequence: CDR1 MNHNS, CDR2 SASEGT. The CDR3 extends over 16 amino acids. CDR3 DNA: TGTGCCAGCAGTACCAGGGGAGTGTCTGGGGCCAACGTCCTGACTTTC. It is translated as CASSTRGVSGANVLTF.

This clonotype was found a few times. The chain combines TRBV7-2 with TRBJ2-7, with a possible D match to TRBD1 (5 bases). Trimming took 3 bases from V and 4 from J, leaving 7 bases between them. The CDR3 has 12 residues. Per the germline V gene, CDR1 is SGHTA and CDR2 is FQGNSA. CDR3 coding DNA: TGTGCCAGCAGCTTCCAGGGTTACGAGCAGTACTTC. Translated: CASSFQGYEQYF.

This clonotype was seen many times. This chain connects TRBV7-9 to TRBJ2-2; perhaps D is TRBD1 or TRBD2 (5 bases each). V was clipped by 7 bases and J by 0 bases, with 12 bases between them. Germline CDR1 is SEHNR and CDR2 is FQNEAQ (reference sequence). This CDR3 spans 15 amino acids. CDR3: CASNPGTPNTGELFF. The CDR3 DNA reads as TGTGCCAGCAACCCTGGGACGCCGAACACCGGGGAGCTGTTTTTT.

This clonotype was detected only a few times. CDR3 residues: CASSLGSSGNIQYF. As DNA, the CDR3 is TGTGCCAGCAGCTTGGGGTCAAGCGGAAACATTCAGTACTTC. The chain is built from TRBV11-2 and TRBJ2-4; D possibly corresponds to TRBD2 (5 bases). The V end lost 3 bases, the J end lost 6 bases, and 12 bases lay between the germline ends. The germline CDR1 and CDR2 sequences are SGHAT and FQNNGV. The CDR3 spans 14 residues.

In this sample, this clonotype turned up many times. The chain is built from TRBV12-3 or TRBV12-4 and TRBJ1-1; D is possibly TRBD1 (6 bases). Trimming took 4 bases from V and 3 from J, leaving 12 bases between them. The CDR3 is 14 amino acids. The chain's CDR3 is CASSSTQGYTEAFF. For the CDR3, the DNA is TGTGCCAGCAGTTCCACCCAGGGGTACACTGAAGCTTTCTTT.

A few counts support this clonotype. The rearrangement uses TRBV5-1 and TRBJ2-1; D is uncertain. Trimming took 4 bases from V and 1 from J, leaving 9 bases between them. The germline V gene encodes CDR1 SGHRS and CDR2 YFSETQ. This CDR3 has 14 residues. CDR3 sequence: CASSPGLSYNEQFF. The CDR3 DNA reads as TGCGCCAGCAGCCCAGGTTTGTCCTACAATGAGCAGTTCTTC.